Below, one TCR beta chain is given with its context. The antigen remains unidentified. This record belongs to a study of CD8+ T cells in alopecia areata. Sequencing relied on a cDNA template that was reverse transcribed from extracted RNA. Sequenced by immunoSEQ multiplex PCR; TCRdb stores in-frame clones only, minus some. This sample yields approximately 40,000 clones, of which 45% to 55% are seen a single time; about 1.8% belongs to the top ten. CD4+ cells belonging to 4 to 6 patients, who were in the biomarker study, were further sorted into CD25+CD127- cells. Samples from alopecia areata patients were lesional scalp punch biopsies and peripheral blood. Study-wide results and caveats: The study found TCR sharing across patients less clear than in mice, possibly for HLA reasons. Affected scalp, especially in alopecia totalis/universalis, had a higher clonality than normal scalp did.

This receptor was taken from a human donor with alopecia areata. Sequencing input: CD4+ Tregs sorted from blood.

The CDR3 nucleotides are TGTGCCAGCAGTGGCCAGGGTTGGACCGGGGAGCTGTTTTTT. Its translation is CASSGQGWTGELFF. This rearrangement joins TRBV2 to TRBJ2-2, with D possibly being TRBD1 (5 bases). Germline CDR1 SNHLY, CDR2 FYNNEI. V shed 4 bases and J shed 5 bases, with 11 bases lying between them. The CDR3 has 14 amino acids.